These 26 T cell receptor beta chains were sequenced from one sample in a study of identical twins. TCRdb independently ran MiXCR on the 5' RACE reads; one entry per CDR3 protein. Found here are around 570,000 distinct CDR3 sequences, 9.6% of them singletons; the top ten hold 2.5% to 3.5%. In addition, the sample was reused for a study of yellow fever vaccine responses in identical twins.

Specimen: PBMCs. The source is a woman between 18 and 30 years old in good health.

This clonotype appeared a few times. This sequence joins TRBV29-1 and TRBJ2-1, with TRBD1 matching 12 bases. The CDR3 has 16 amino acids. Germline V gene lookup returns CDR1 SQVTM and CDR2 ANQGSEA. V lost 3 bases to trimming and J lost 8 bases; unmatched junction nucleotides: 11. CDR3 DNA: TGCAGCGTTGACCTTTGGGACAGGGGGCGCGTGGATGAGCAGTTCTTC. It codes for CSVDLWDRGRVDEQFF.

This clonotype was picked up a small number of times. A read error may produce the germline difference seen at one junction end. This sequence joins TRBV19 and TRBJ2-1, with TRBD1 identical over 10 bases. The CDR3 extends over 18 amino acids. CDR1 is LNHDA, CDR2 SQIVND, per germline (reference sequence). The DNA for the CDR3 is TGTGCTAGTAGTATAGACGTTATCGGGACAGGGGTCTACAATGAGCAGTTCTTC. The encoded protein is CASSIDVIGTGVYNEQFF.

The sample holds a few counts of this clonotype. This chain uses TRBV21-1 with TRBJ2-7; the D call of TRBD1 is as the table states it, not checked on the DNA. TRBV21-1 is labeled a pseudogene. The CDR3 totals 15 residues. The DNA for the CDR3 is TGTGCCAGCAGCACCGGGACAGGGTTCTCCTACGAGCAGTACTTC. Protein: CASSTGTGFSYEQYF.

The chain combines TRBV7-9 with TRBJ2-1; 8 nucleotides agree with TRBD1. This CDR3 is built from 15 residues. In germline, CDR1 is SEHNR, CDR2 FQNEAQ (reference sequence). V dropped 1 base and J dropped 2; count of bases not matched to a gene: 1. Here the CDR3 DNA reads TGTGCCAGCAGCTTAGACAGGGGGGCCTACAATGAGCAGTTCTTC. Amino acids: CASSLDRGAYNEQFF.

This clonotype was seen at least ten times. The gene calls are TRBV28 and TRBJ1-6, with 7 bases fitting TRBD1. There are 15 residues in the CDR3. With V trimmed by 2 bases and J by 7 bases, 5 bases remained unmatched. Germline V gene sequence: CDR1 MDHEN, CDR2 SYDVKM. The CDR3 reads CASSLALQGNSPLHF. The CDR3 DNA is TGTGCCAGCAGTTTAGCCCTACAGGGGAATTCACCCCTCCACTTT.

The rearrangement joins TRBV11-2 to TRBJ1-5; D is perhaps TRBD1 (5 bases). The germline CDR1 and CDR2 sequences are SGHAT and FQNNGV. V was pared by 1 base and J by 5 bases, with 9 bases between. The CDR3 sequence is 14 residues long. The CDR3 DNA reads TGTGCCAGCAGCTTAGGACGCAGGGATCAGCCCCAGCATTTT. It translates to CASSLGRRDQPQHF. The variable domain in full, completed from reference TRBV11-2 and TRBJ1-5, reads EAGVAQSPRYKIIEKRQSVAFWCNPISGHATLYWYQQILGQGPKLLIQFQNNGVVDDSQLPKDRFSAERLKGVDSTLKIQPAKLEDSAVYLCASSLGRRDQPQHFGDGTRLSIL.

This clonotype was observed at least ten times. This chain links TRBV20-1 with TRBJ2-7; 9 bases match TRBD1. This CDR3 has 17 amino acids. Trimming removed 6 bases from V and 9 bases from J; junction bases left unmatched: 24. Germline V gene lookup returns CDR1 DFQATT and CDR2 SNEGSKA (reference sequence). CDR3 sequence reads: CSATTGGETLRGRGQYF. The CDR3 DNA is TGCAGTGCCACCACAGGGGGCGAGACCCTGCGGGGACGAGGGCAGTACTTC.

This clonotype was seen just once. The CDR3 DNA reads as TGTGCCAGCAGTTTATTGGGGGCGACGAACACCGGGGAGCTGTTTTTT. This codes for CASSLLGATNTGELFF. The J gene is TRBJ2-2, the V gene TRBV27, with D maybe TRBD1 (6 bases). CDR3 length: 16 residues. Trimming took off 1 base at V and 0 bases at J, with 9 bases between the two ends. The V gene's germline CDR1 is MNHEY and CDR2 SMNVEV (reference sequence).

This clonotype was detected only once. A much larger clone lies one base from this, so it may be a read error. The rearrangement joins TRBV28 to TRBJ2-5; tentatively, D is TRBD1 (6 bases). Germline V gene lookup returns CDR1 MDHEN and CDR2 SYDVKM. This CDR3 is 12 amino acids long. V shed 6 bases and J shed 6 bases, with 11 bases lying between them. This CDR3 is CASRQGKKTQYF. Written as DNA, the CDR3 is TGTGCCAGCAGGCAGGGGAAAAAGACCCAGTACTTC.

This clonotype was seen repeatedly, ten times or more. The chain links TRBV21-1 to TRBJ1-5; the table's D call TRBD1 went unverified against the DNA. TRBV21-1 is assigned pseudogene status. The CDR3 is 19 residues long. CDR3 nucleotide sequence: TGTGCCAGCAGCAAAATAGGGGGGTCAGGCGGGGGCAAGAATCAGCCCCAGCATTTT. This translates into CASSKIGGSGGGKNQPQHF.

The chain is built from TRBV2 and TRBJ1-6, with 7 bases matching TRBD1. CDR3 length: 15 residues. The V gene end was trimmed by 6 bases and the J gene end by 7 bases; junction bases not matched to a gene: 9. Germline CDR1 is SNHLY and CDR2 is FYNNEI. The CDR3, as DNA: TGTGCCAGCAGCCCCGGGACAGACCGCAATTCACCCCTCCACTTT. It yields the protein CASSPGTDRNSPLHF.

This clonotype was found a few times. The J gene is TRBJ2-2, the V gene TRBV7-2; tentatively, D is TRBD2 (5 bases). Germline assignment: CDR1 SGHTA and CDR2 FQGNSA. V gave up 8 bases and J gave up 2 bases, with 9 bases separating them. This CDR3 is built from 13 residues. The CDR3 sequence is CASSRGNTGELFF. The CDR3 bases are TGTGCCAGCTCACGGGGAAACACCGGGGAGCTGTTTTTT.

This clonotype was seen more than once but under ten times. The chain combines TRBV6-5 with TRBJ2-7; D possibly corresponds to TRBD1 (6 bases). The CDR3 runs 14 residues. Germline V CDR1 and CDR2: MNHEY, SVGAGI. V was clipped by 4 bases and J by 0 bases, with 10 bases between them. As DNA, the CDR3 is TGTGCCAGCAGTTTCCGACAGGACTCCTACGAGCAGTACTTC. Encoded protein: CASSFRQDSYEQYF.

This clonotype was detected only a few times. CDR3 in amino acids: CSALFGGAYQNTEAFF. In DNA, the CDR3 is TGCAGTGCCCTATTCGGGGGCGCTTATCAGAACACTGAAGCTTTCTTT. The gene calls are TRBV20-1 and TRBJ1-1; TRBD1 is a possible D gene (6 bases). Trimming stripped 6 bases from V and 1 base from J, with 21 bases between. The CDR3 contains 16 residues. CDR1 is DFQATT, CDR2 SNEGSKA, per germline (reference sequence).

The table lists this clonotype with many counts. The chain has TRBV2 and TRBJ2-1; 7 nucleotides align to TRBD1. V trimming: 1 base; J trimming: 3 bases; junction bases outside the gene matches: 3. Germline values: CDR1 SNHLY, CDR2 FYNNEI. The CDR3 contains 15 residues. DNA for the CDR3: TGTGCCAGCAGTGAAGAGACAGGGTACTACAATGAGCAGTTCTTC. The encoded protein is CASSEETGYYNEQFF.

V is TRBV6-2 or TRBV6-3 and J is TRBJ1-5; 8 bases agree with TRBD1. CDR3 length: 16 amino acids. V shed 5 bases, J shed 7 bases, and the junction held 13 bases outside the gene matches. CDR1 is MNHEY, CDR2 SVGEGT, per germline. The CDR3 region has the DNA TGTGCCAGCAGTCCTACCCGGACAGGGCTGGGACAGCCCCAGCATTTT. It is translated as CASSPTRTGLGQPQHF.

Ten or more counts support this clonotype. The V gene is TRBV6-5, the J gene TRBJ2-2; D is unclear. The V gene lost 0 bases and the J gene lost 7 bases, with 12 bases spanning the gap. Looked up from germline, CDR1 is MNHEY and CDR2 is SVGAGI. CDR3 length equals 15 residues. CDR3 protein: CASSYSSRPSGELFF. For the CDR3, the DNA is TGTGCCAGCAGTTACTCGTCTCGGCCTAGCGGGGAGCTGTTTTTT.

This clonotype has ten or more counts. The chain joins TRBV20-1 to TRBJ2-1, with D possibly matching TRBD2 (6 bases). This CDR3 has 13 amino acids. V was clipped by 5 bases and J by 4 bases, with 12 bases between them. In germline, CDR1 is DFQATT, CDR2 SNEGSKA (reference sequence). In DNA, the CDR3 is TGCAGTGCTTCTAGCGACAGTTACAATGAGCAGTTCTTC. This translates into CSASSDSYNEQFF.

This clonotype was detected ten times or more. The rearrangement joins TRBV10-3 to TRBJ2-7; maybe TRBD2 (7 bases). The length of the CDR3 is 15 residues. CDR1 is ENHRY, CDR2 SYGVKD, per germline. V lost 10 bases and J lost 2, with 21 bases in between. This CDR3 is CATRGGGHITYEQYF. The CDR3 DNA sequence: TGTGCCACCAGAGGGGGGGGTCACATAACCTACGAGCAGTACTTC.

The J gene is TRBJ1-5, the V gene TRBV3-1, with D unresolved. The germline V and J ends were trimmed by 7 bases and 3 bases, with 19 bases remaining between them. The CDR3 contains 16 residues. Germline V CDR1 and CDR2: LGHDT, YNNKEL (reference sequence). The CDR3: CASTRTDHRANQPQHF. As DNA, the CDR3 is TGTGCCAGCACCCGAACCGATCACCGGGCCAATCAGCCCCAGCATTTT.

This clonotype turned up a few times. J is TRBJ2-5 and V is TRBV2; 8 bases map to TRBD2. With 3 bases clipped from V and 8 bases from J, the junction kept 8 bases outside the gene matches. The CDR3 sequence is 14 residues long. Germline V lookup: CDR1 SNHLY, CDR2 FYNNEI. The CDR3 region is CASSDRGGPVTQYF. CDR3 nucleotide sequence: TGTGCCAGCAGTGATCGGGGGGGCCCGGTTACCCAGTACTTC.

This clonotype was counted only a few times. V and J are TRBV5-8 and TRBJ2-1; D might be TRBD2 (7 bases). Trimming pared 4 bases from V and 8 bases from J, leaving 19 bases between. Germline V gives CDR1 SGHTS, CDR2 YDEGEE. The CDR3 runs to 15 residues. CDR3 coding DNA: TGTGCCAGCAGCGGGGACATCAAGGGGGGGCATGAGCAGTTCTTC. It encodes CASSGDIKGGHEQFF.

This clonotype was seen only once. The chain recombines TRBV6-2 or TRBV6-3 with TRBJ2-6; the D is unclear. V lost 7 bases and J 4 bases, leaving 11 bases between the germline ends. Germline CDR1 and CDR2: MNHEY and SVGEGT. CDR3 size: 14 residues. CDR3 loop: CASKLWSGANVLTF. The CDR3 DNA follows: TGTGCCAGCAAACTCTGGTCCGGGGCCAACGTCCTGACTTTC.

There are many counts of this clonotype. V gene TRBV7-8 combines with J gene TRBJ1-1, with TRBD1 as a possible D gene (5 bases). The CDR3 has 14 amino acids. Germline V gives CDR1 SGHVS, CDR2 FQNEAQ. V lost 5 bases and J 1 base, leaving 11 bases between the germline ends. The CDR3 here is CASSQPDRNTEAFF. The CDR3 DNA sequence: TGTGCCAGCAGCCAACCCGACAGGAACACTGAAGCTTTCTTT.

This rearrangement joins TRBV30 to TRBJ2-1; D is undetermined. CDR3 size: 12 residues. The germline V gene encodes CDR1 GTSNPN and CDR2 SVGIG (reference sequence). With 5 bases removed from V and 5 bases from J, the gap between germline ends came to 10 bases. The CDR3 nucleotides read TGTGCCTGGGATTCTGGGAACAATGAGCAGTTCTTC. Translated: CAWDSGNNEQFF.

The chain couples TRBV7-8 to TRBJ1-4; no reliable D call. V gave up 0 bases and J gave up 6 bases, with 8 bases separating them. CDR1 is SGHVS and CDR2 is FQNEAQ in the germline V gene. This CDR3 is built from 14 residues. As DNA, the CDR3 is TGTGCCAGCAGCTTAGCCCTTCCTGATGAAAAACTGTTTTTT. The encoded protein is CASSLALPDEKLFF.